The rows below give T cell receptor beta chains drawn from one sample of a study of graft-versus-host responses after intestinal transplantation. Some clones are missing from TCRdb's copy, which holds only in-frame ones; the method was immunoSEQ multiplex PCR. The table includes approximately 15,000 clones, roughly 60% detected once. Sequencing was performed on ileum tissue, taken 524 days after transplant. The source is a human patient who received an intestinal transplant, so some T cells may come from the graft donor. The CDR3 runs from the conserved cysteine through the conserved F or W. A D gene is named only where the DNA matches it firmly. Not every row has a clone size; where given, it reads once, few, many or a size class.

J | length | D | size | V | CDR3 | DNA
TRBJ2-7 | 16 | TRBD2 | NA | TRBV4-3 | CASSQDLPSGTYEQYF | TGCGCCAGCAGCCAAGATCTTCCTAGCGGGACCTACGAGCAGTACTTC
TRBJ2-2 | 17 | NA | NA | TRBV4-3 | CASSQGYRVRSNGELFF | TGCGCCAGCAGCCAGGGATACAGGGTCCGGTCTAACGGGGAGCTGTTTTTT
TRBJ2-7 | 14 | TRBD1 | NA | TRBV5-6 | CASSFHDRGNPMYF | TGTGCCAGCAGCTTCCATGACAGGGGAAACCCAATGTACTTC
TRBJ1-6 | 14 | TRBD1 | NA | TRBV6-5 | CASSYRGLNSPLHF | TGTGCCAGCAGTTACAGGGGGCTTAATTCACCCCTCCACTTT
TRBJ2-5 | 15 | NA | NA | TRBV7-2 | CASSLPGSRPETQYF | TGTGCCAGCAGCCTCCCTGGGAGTAGACCAGAGACCCAGTACTTC
TRBJ2-6 | 18 | TRBD1 | once | TRBV7-2 | CASSLFRGPLSGANVLTF | TGTGCCAGCAGCTTATTCAGGGGGCCCCTCTCTGGGGCCAACGTCCTGACTTTC
TRBJ1-4 | 16 | NA | NA | TRBV7-2 | CASSYIGGGTNEKLFF | TGTGCCAGCAGCTATATCGGGGGGGGAACTAATGAAAAACTGTTTTTT
TRBJ1-2 | 14 | NA | NA | TRBV4-1 | CASSQDRSNYGYTF | TGCGCCAGCAGCCAAGATCGGAGTAACTATGGCTACACCTTC
TRBJ1-2 | 16 | TRBD1 | NA | TRBV7-2 | CASSSQYGTEGYGYTF | TGTGCCAGCAGCTCTCAATACGGGACAGAGGGCTATGGCTACACCTTC
TRBJ2-2 | 15 | TRBD1 | few | TRBV7-8 | CASSSGQSNTGELFF | TGTGCCAGCAGCTCGGGACAGTCGAACACCGGGGAGCTGTTTTTT
TRBJ1-1 | 13 | NA | NA | TRBV19 | CASEQGAYTEAFF | TGTGCCAGCGAACAGGGAGCGTACACTGAAGCTTTCTTT
TRBJ2-1 | 14 | TRBD2 | few | TRBV30 | CAWRRGGPYNEQFF | TGTGCCTGGAGGCGGGGGGGACCCTACAATGAGCAGTTCTTC
TRBJ2-7 | 19 | NA | NA | TRBV5-1 | CASSLSATGRRALTYEQYF | TGCGCCAGCAGCTTGTCCGCGACAGGGAGGCGAGCACTAACCTACGAGCAGTACTTC
TRBJ2-1 | 16 | TRBD2 | NA | TRBV7-9 | CASSFLGAGRFGEQFF | TGTGCCAGCAGCTTTTTAGGGGCCGGGAGGTTCGGTGAGCAGTTCTTC
TRBJ1-1 | 13 | NA | NA | TRBV6-1 | CASSEGRGGEAFF | TGTGCCAGCAGTGAGGGCAGGGGTGGTGAAGCTTTCTTT
TRBJ2-3 | 15 | TRBD2 | NA | TRBV6-4 | CASSVRAGGADTQYF | TGTGCCAGCAGTGTACGGGCGGGGGGCGCAGATACGCAGTATTTT
TRBJ2-7 | 16 | NA | once | TRBV21-1 | CASSKCPTGLSWEQYF | TGTGCCAGCAGCAAATGCCCGACAGGGTTGTCTTGGGAGCAGTACTTC
TRBJ1-1 | 16 | NA | NA | TRBV4-3 | CASSQDVQVRGTEAFF | TGCGCCAGCAGCCAAGATGTACAGGTACGAGGTACTGAAGCTTTCTTT
TRBJ1-2 | 13 | TRBD1 | NA | TRBV7-2 | CASSSGTGIRYTF | TGTGCCAGCAGCTCCGGGACAGGGATTAGGTACACCTTC
TRBJ1-1 | 14 | TRBD1 | NA | TRBV10-2 | CASSEARQGIEAFF | TGCGCCAGCAGTGAGGCCCGACAGGGAATTGAAGCTTTCTTT
TRBJ2-5 | 14 | NA | NA | TRBV7-2 | CASSLAHETEAQYF | TGTGCCAGCAGCTTAGCGCACGAGACGGAGGCCCAGTACTTC
TRBJ1-2 | 15 | NA | NA | TRBV10-1 | CASSDGEGDSYGYTF | TGCGCCAGCAGTGATGGGGAGGGAGACAGTTATGGCTACACCTTC